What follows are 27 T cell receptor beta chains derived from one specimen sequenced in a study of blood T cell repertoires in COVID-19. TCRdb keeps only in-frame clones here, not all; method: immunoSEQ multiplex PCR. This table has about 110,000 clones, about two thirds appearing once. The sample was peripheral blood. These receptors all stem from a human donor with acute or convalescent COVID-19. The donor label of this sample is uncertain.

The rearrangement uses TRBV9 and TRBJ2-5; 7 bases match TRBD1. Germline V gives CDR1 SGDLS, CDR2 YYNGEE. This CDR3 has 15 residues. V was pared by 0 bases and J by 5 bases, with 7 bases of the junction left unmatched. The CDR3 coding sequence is TGTGCCAGCAGCGTAGATAGTGGCAGGGGGGAGACCCAGTACTTC. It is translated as CASSVDSGRGETQYF.

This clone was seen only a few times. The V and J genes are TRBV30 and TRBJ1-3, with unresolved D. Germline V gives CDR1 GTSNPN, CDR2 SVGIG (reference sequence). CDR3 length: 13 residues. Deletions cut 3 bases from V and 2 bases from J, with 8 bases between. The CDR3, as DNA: TGTGCCTGGAGGGGCTGGGCTGGAAACACCATATATTTT. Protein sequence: CAWRGWAGNTIYF.

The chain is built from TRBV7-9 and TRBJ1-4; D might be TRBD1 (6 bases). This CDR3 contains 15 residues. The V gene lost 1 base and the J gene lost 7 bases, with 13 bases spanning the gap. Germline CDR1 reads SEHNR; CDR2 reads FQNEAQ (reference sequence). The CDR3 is CASSLGSGESEKLFF. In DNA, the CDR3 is TGTGCCAGCAGCTTAGGGTCAGGGGAAAGTGAAAAACTGTTTTTT.

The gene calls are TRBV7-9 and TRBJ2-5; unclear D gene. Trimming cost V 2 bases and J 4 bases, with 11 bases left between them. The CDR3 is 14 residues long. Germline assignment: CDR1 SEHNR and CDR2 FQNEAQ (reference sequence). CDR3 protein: CASSLISVPETQYF. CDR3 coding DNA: TGTGCCAGCAGCTTAATCAGCGTACCAGAGACCCAGTACTTC.

This CDR3 reads CASRTVRNSPLHF. The CDR3 DNA follows: TGTGCCAGCAGGACAGTAAGGAATTCACCCCTCCACTTT. The chain combines TRBV6-5 with TRBJ1-6, with D possibly matching TRBD1 (5 bases). The CDR3 has 13 residues. V shed 6 bases and J shed 7 bases, with 10 bases lying between them. CDR1 and CDR2 (germline): MNHEY, SVGAGI.

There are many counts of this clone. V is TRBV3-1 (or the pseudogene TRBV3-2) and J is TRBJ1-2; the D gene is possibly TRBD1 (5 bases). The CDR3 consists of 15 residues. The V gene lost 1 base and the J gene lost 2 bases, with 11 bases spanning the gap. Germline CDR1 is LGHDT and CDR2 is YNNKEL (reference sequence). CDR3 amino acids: CASSQAKGRNYGYTF. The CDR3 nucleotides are TGTGCCAGCAGCCAAGCCAAGGGGCGCAACTATGGCTACACCTTC.

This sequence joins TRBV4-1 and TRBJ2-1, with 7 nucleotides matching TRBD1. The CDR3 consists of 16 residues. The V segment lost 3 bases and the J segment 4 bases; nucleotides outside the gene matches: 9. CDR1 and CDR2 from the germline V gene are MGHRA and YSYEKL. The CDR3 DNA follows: TGCGCCAGCAGCCACCCCCGGGACAGTCAGTACAATGAGCAGTTCTTC. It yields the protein CASSHPRDSQYNEQFF.

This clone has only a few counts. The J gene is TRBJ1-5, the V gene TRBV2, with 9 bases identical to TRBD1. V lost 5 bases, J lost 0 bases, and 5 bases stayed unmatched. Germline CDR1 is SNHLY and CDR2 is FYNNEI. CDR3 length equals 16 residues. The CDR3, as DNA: TGTGCCAGCAGTAGGGACAGGGCGGATAGCAATCAGCCCCAGCATTTT. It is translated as CASSRDRADSNQPQHF.

The CDR3: CASSTTGSYGYTF. Written as DNA, the CDR3 is TGTGCCAGCTCAACTACAGGGTCCTATGGCTACACCTTC. The chain employs TRBV18 and TRBJ1-2, with D perhaps TRBD1 (6 bases). V was trimmed by 5 bases and J by 4 bases, leaving 11 bases between them. The length of the CDR3 is 13 residues. CDR1 KGHSH and CDR2 LQKENI come from the germline V gene.

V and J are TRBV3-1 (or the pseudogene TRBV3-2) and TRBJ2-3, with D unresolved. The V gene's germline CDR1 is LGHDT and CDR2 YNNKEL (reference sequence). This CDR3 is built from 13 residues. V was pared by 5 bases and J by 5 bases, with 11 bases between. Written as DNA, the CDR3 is TGTGCCAGCAGCTCTCCCCCGTTAGATACGCAGTATTTT. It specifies CASSSPPLDTQYF.

The CDR3 loop is CASSAGLAGGPRNEQFF. CDR3 DNA sequence: TGTGCCAGCAGTGCGGGACTAGCGGGGGGGCCTAGGAATGAGCAGTTCTTC. The chain employs TRBV6-1 and TRBJ2-1; 16 bases map to TRBD2. This CDR3 is built from 17 residues. After removal of 4 bases from V and 7 bases from J, the junction contained 7 bases not matched to a gene. The germline V gene has CDR1 MNHNS and CDR2 SASEGT.

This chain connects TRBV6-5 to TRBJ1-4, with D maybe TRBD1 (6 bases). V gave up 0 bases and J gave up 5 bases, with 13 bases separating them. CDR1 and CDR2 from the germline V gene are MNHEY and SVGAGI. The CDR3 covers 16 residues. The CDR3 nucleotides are TGTGCCAGCAGTTACTCGATAGCCCAGGGGAATGAAAAACTGTTTTTT. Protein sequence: CASSYSIAQGNEKLFF.

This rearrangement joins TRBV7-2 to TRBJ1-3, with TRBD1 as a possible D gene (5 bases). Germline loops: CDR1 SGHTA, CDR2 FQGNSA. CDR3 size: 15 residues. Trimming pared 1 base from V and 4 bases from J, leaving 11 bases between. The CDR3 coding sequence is TGTGCCAGCAGCTTAGAGGGACTGAAAGGAAACACCATATATTTT. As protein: CASSLEGLKGNTIYF.

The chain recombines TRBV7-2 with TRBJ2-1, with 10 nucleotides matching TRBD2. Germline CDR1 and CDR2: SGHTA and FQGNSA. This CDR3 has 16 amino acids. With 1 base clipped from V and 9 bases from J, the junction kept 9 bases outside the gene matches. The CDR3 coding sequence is TGTGCCAGCAGCTTAGGTGTGGGACTAGCGTCGGGTGAGCAGTTCTTC. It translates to CASSLGVGLASGEQFF.

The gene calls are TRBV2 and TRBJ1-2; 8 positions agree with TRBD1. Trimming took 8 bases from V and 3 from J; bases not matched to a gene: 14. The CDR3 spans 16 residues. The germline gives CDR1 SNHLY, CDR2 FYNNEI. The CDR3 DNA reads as TGTGCCAGCTTCGCGCGGGACAGGCGGGGCGACTATGGCTACACCTTC. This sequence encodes CASFARDRRGDYGYTF.

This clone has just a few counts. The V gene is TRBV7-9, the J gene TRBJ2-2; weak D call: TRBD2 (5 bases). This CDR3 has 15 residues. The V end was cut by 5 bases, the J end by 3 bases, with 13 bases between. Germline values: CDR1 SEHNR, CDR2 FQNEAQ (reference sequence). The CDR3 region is CASSPLRGYTGELFF. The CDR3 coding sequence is TGTGCCAGCAGCCCGTTGAGAGGGTACACCGGGGAGCTGTTTTTT. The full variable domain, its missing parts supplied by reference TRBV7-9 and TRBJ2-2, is DTGVSQNPRHKITKRGQNVTFRCDPISEHNRLYWYRQTLGQGPEFLTYFQNEAQLEKSRLLSDRFSAERPKGSFSTLEIQRTEQGDSAMYLCASSPLRGYTGELFFGEGSRLTVL.

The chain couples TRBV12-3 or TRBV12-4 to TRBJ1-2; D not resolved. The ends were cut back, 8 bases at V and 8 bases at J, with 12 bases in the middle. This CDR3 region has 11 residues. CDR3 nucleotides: TGTGCCAGCCGGGGTTGGGAAGGCTACACCTTC. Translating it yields CASRGWEGYTF.

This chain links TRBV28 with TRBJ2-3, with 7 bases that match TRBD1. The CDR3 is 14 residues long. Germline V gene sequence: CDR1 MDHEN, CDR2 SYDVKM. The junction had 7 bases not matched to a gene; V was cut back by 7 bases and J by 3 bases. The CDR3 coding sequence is TGTGCCAGCAAGCGGCAGGGGGTAACAGATACGCAGTATTTT. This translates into CASKRQGVTDTQYF.

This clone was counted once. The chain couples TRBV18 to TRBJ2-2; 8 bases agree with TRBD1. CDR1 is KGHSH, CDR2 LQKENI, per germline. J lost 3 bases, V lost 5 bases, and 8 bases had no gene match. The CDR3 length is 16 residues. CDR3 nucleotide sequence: TGTGCCAGCTCATCAGGACAGGGTGGGTACACCGGGGAGCTGTTTTTT. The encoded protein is CASSSGQGGYTGELFF.

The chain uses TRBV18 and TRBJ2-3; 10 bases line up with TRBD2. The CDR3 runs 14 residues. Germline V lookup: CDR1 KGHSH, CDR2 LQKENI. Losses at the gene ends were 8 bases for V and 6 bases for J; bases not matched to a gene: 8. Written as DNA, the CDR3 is TGTGCCAGCCGAAGCGGGGGGGCAGGTGATACGCAGTATTTT. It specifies CASRSGGAGDTQYF.

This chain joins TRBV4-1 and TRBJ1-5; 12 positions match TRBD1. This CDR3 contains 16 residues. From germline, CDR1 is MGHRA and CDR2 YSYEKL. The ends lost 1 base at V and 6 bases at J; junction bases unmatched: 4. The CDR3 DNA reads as TGCGCCAGCAGCCAAGCAGGGACAGGGGGCGGTCAGCCCCAGCATTTT. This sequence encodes CASSQAGTGGGQPQHF.

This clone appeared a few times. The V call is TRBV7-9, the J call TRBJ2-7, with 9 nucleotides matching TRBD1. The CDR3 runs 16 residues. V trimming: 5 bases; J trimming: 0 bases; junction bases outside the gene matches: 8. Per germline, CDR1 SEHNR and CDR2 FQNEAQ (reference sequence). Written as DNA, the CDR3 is TGTGCCAGCAGCCCATTAGGGGGACAGGGCTCCTACGAGCAGTACTTC. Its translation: CASSPLGGQGSYEQYF.

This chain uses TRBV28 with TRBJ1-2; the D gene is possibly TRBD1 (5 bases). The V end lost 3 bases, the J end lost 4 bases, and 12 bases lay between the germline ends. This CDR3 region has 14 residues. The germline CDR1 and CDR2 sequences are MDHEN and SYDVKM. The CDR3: CASSLVGGGYGYTF. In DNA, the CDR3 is TGTGCCAGCAGTTTGGTTGGGGGGGGCTATGGCTACACCTTC.

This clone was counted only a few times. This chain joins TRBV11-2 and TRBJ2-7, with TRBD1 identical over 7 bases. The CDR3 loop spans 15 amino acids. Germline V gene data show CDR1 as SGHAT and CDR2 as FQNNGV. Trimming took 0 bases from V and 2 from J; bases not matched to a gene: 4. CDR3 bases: TGTGCCAGCAGCTTAGATCAGGGACAGACCTACGAGCAGTACGTC. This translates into CASSLDQGQTYEQYV.

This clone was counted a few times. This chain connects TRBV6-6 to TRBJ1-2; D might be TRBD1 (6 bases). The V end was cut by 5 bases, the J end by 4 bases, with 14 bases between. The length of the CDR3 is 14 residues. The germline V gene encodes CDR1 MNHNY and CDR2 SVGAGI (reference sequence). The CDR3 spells CASSPGTISYGYTF. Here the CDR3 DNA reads TGTGCCAGCAGTCCGGGGACAATCTCCTATGGCTACACCTTC.

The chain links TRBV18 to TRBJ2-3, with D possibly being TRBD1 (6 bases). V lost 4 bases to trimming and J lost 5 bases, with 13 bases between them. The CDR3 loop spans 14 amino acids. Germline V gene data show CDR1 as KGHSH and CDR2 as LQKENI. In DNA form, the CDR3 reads TGTGCCAGCTCACGAATGGTGACAGGAGATACGCAGTATTTT. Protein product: CASSRMVTGDTQYF.

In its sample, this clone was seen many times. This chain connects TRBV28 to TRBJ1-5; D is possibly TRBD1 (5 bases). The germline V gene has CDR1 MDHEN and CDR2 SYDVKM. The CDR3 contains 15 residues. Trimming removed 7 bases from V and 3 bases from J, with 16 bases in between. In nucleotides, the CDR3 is TGTGCCAGCATACCATGGGGGGAGGTCAATCAGCCCCAGCATTTT. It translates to CASIPWGEVNQPQHF. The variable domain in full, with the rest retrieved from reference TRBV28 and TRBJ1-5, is DVKVTQSSRYLVKRTGEKVFLECVQDMDHENMFWYRQDPGLGLRLIYFSYDVKMKEKGDIPEGYSVSREKKERFSLILESASTNQTSMYLCASIPWGEVNQPQHFGDGTRLSIL.